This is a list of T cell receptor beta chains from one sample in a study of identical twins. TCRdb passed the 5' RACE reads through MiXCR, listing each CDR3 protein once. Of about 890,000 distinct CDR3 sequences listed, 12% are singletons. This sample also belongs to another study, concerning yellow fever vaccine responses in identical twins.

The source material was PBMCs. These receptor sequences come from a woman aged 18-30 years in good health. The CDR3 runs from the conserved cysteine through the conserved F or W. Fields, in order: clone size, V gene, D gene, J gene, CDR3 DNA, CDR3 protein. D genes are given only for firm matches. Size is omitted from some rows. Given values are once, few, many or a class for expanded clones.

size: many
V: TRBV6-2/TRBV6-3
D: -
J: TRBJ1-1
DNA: TGTGCCAGCAGTTTCGGACCGGTGAACACTGAAGCTTTCTTT
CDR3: CASSFGPVNTEAFF

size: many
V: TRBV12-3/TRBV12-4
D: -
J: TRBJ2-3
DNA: TGTGCCAGCAGTCTCCAGGGAGATACGCAGTATTTT
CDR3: CASSLQGDTQYF

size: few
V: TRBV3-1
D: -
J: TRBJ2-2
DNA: TGTGCCAGCAGCCCACCAGGCCGGGAAGGGTTTGGCACCGGGGAGCTGTTTTTT
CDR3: CASSPPGREGFGTGELFF

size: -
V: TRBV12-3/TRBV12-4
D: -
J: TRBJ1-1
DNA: TGTGCCACGGACACCGGGACAGAAGCTTTCTTT
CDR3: CATDTGTEAFF

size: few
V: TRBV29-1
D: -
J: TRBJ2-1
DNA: TGCAGCGTTGATGGGGGGACCCAAACCTCCTACAATGAGCAGTTCTTC
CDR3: CSVDGGTQTSYNEQFF

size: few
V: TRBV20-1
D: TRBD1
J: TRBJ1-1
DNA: TGCAGTGCTACGACCCTACAGGGGGCAAGTACTGAAGCTTTCTTT
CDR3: CSATTLQGASTEAFF

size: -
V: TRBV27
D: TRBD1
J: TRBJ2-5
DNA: TGTGCCAGCAGTACCTTGCAGGGGGCCAGAGAGACCCAGTACTTC
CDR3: CASSTLQGARETQYF

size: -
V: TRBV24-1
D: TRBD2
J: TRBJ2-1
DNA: TGTGCCACCTCCGAAGCCGGACCAGGTTCTAGCGGGTCGGGGGCTTTCGGTTACAATGAGCAGTTCTTC
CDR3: CATSEAGPGSSGSGAFGYNEQFF

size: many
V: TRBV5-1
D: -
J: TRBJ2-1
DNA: TGCGCCAGCAGCTTAGGACAAATCCCGCGGTCTGAGCAGTTCTTC
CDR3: CASSLGQIPRSEQFF

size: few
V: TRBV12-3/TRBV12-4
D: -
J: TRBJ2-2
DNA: TGTGCCAGCACTGTCGGCCCCCTTGGAACAACCGGGGAGCTGTTTTTT
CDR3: CASTVGPLGTTGELFF

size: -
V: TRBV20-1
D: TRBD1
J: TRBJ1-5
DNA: TGCAGTGCTCGGGGACAGTATAATCAGCCCCAGCATTTT
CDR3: CSARGQYNQPQHF

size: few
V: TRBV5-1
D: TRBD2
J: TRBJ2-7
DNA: TGCGCCAGCAGCTTTGGCTCGGGACTAGCGGGAAGGGAGCAGTACTTC
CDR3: CASSFGSGLAGREQYF

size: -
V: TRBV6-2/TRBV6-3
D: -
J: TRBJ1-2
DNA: TGTGCCAGCGAAGGGACACGCTATGGCTACACCTTC
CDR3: CASEGTRYGYTF

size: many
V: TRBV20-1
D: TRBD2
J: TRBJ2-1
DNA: TGCAGTGCTAAACTAGCGTCCATGAGGGATGAGCAGTTCTTC
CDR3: CSAKLASMRDEQFF

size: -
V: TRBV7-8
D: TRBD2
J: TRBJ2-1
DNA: TGTGCCAGCAGCTGGGGGCTAGCGGGAATATTTCATAGCTCCTACAATGAGCAGTTCTTC
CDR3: CASSWGLAGIFHSSYNEQFF

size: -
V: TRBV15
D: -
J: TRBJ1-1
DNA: TGTGCCACCAGCGTACGCTTGGAGGGCGGCACTGAAGCTTTCTTT
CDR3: CATSVRLEGGTEAFF

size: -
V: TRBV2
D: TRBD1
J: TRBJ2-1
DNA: TGTGCCAGCACCTTTTGGGACAGGGAGGGGTGGTTCTTC
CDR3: CASTFWDREGWFF

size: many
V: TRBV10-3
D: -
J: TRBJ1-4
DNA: TGTGCCATCAGCCCGGGAACGAATGAAAAACTGTTTTTT
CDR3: CAISPGTNEKLFF

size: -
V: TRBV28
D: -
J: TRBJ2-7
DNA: TGTGCCAGCAGTTCGTCTGGCAAGGCCTACGAGCAGTACTTC
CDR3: CASSSSGKAYEQYF

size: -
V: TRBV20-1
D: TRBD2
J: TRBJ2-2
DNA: TGCAGTGCTAGAGCGAGACTAGCCCCCGGGGAGCTGTTTTTT
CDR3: CSARARLAPGELFF

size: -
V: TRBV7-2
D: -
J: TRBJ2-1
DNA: TGTGCCAGCAGCGACCCGCGGGGTTACAATGAGCAGTTCTTC
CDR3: CASSDPRGYNEQFF

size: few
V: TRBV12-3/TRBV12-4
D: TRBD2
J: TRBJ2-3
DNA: TGTGCCAGCAAAGCCCGACTAGCGGGAGAAGGTGATACGCAGTATTTT
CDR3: CASKARLAGEGDTQYF

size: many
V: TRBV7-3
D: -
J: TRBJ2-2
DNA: TGTGCCAGCAGCAAATATAGCGGAACGAACACCGGGGAGCTGTTTTTT
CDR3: CASSKYSGTNTGELFF

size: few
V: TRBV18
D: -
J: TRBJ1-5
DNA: TGTGCCAGCTCACCTGACAATGCTCAGCCCCAGCATTTT
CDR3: CASSPDNAQPQHF

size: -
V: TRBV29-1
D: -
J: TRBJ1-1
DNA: TGCAGCGTTGATCTTACCGTGGAGAGCACTGAAGCTTTCTTT
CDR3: CSVDLTVESTEAFF

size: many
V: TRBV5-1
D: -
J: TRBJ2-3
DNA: TGCGCCAGCAGCTTGGACAGTCCCAGCACAGATACGCAGTATTTT
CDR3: CASSLDSPSTDTQYF

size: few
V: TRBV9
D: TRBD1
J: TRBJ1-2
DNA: TGTGCCAGCAGCGGTGACAGGGTTTTCGGCTACACCTTC
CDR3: CASSGDRVFGYTF

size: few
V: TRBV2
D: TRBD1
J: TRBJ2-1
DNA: TGTGCCAGCAGGGCCACGGGACAGGGGCTGCGGGACAATGAGCAGTTCTTC
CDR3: CASRATGQGLRDNEQFF

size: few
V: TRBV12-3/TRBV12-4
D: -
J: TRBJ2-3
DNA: TGTGCCAGCAGAGCCCCCGGGGTGGGGCCTAGCACAGATACGCAGTATTTT
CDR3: CASRAPGVGPSTDTQYF

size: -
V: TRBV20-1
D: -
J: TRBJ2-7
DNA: TGCAGTCTGCAACAGGGAGGTGGAGAGCAGTACTTC
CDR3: CSLQQGGGEQYF

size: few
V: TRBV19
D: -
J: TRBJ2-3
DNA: TGTGCCAGTACCGGACGGAGTAACGGAGATACGCAGTATTTT
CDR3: CASTGRSNGDTQYF

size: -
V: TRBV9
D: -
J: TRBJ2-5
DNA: TGTCCCAGCAGCGTCCGAGAGACCCAGTACTTC
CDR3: CPSSVRETQYF

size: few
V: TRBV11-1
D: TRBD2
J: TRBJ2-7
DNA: TGTGCCAGCAGCCTTTTTCGGGAGGGCTTAATCCCCTCCTACGAGCAGTACTTC
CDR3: CASSLFREGLIPSYEQYF

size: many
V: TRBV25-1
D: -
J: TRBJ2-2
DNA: TGTGCCAGCAGTGGGGGCGGGGAGCTGTTTTTT
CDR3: CASSGGGELFF

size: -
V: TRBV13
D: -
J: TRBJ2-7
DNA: TGTGCCAGCAGCCGACCGGGAAGTGGGCAGTACTTC
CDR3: CASSRPGSGQYF

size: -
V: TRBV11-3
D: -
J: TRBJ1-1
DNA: TGTGCCAGCAGCCCAGGGGTTTGGGCTTCTTTCTTT
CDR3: CASSPGVWASFF

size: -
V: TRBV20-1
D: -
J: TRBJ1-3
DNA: TGCAGTGCTAGGGGACCTGGAAACACCATATATTTT
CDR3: CSARGPGNTIYF